A selection of T cell receptor beta chains follows, all from one sample in a study of blood T cells in healthy people across ages. MiXCR was run by TCRdb on the 5' RACE reads, yielding one entry per CDR3 protein. The sample has 1.4 million or so distinct CDR3 sequences; 42% are singletons. Sequencing used blood. Receptors originate from a woman between 18 and 30 years old in good health. Both conserved end residues are part of each CDR3. Each record gives: clone size, V gene, J gene, D gene, CDR3 protein, CDR3 DNA. A D gene is named only where the DNA matches it firmly. Clone size is not always given. Where it is, it says once, few, many or a class for expanded clones.

NA,TRBV5-1,TRBJ2-5,TRBD1,CASSANGQGFEETQYF,TGCGCCAGCAGCGCCAACGGACAGGGGTTCGAAGAGACCCAGTACTTC
NA,TRBV5-1,TRBJ2-1,TRBD1,CASSIRGRGVDEQFF,TGCGCCAGCAGCATAAGGGGGCGAGGTGTCGATGAGCAGTTCTTC
NA,TRBV2,TRBJ1-4,TRBD1,CASRGRTGRTTNEKLFF,TGTGCCAGCCGAGGGAGGACAGGGCGCACAACTAATGAAAAACTGTTTTTT
few,TRBV2,TRBJ1-2,NA,CASSEFVRGYTF,TGTGCCAGCAGTGAATTCGTGCGAGGCTACACCTTC
once,TRBV12-3/TRBV12-4,TRBJ2-7,TRBD2,CASSNPTSGRAYEQYF,TGTGCCAGCAGTAACCCGACTAGCGGGAGGGCCTATGAGCAGTACTTC
few,TRBV7-9,TRBJ1-5,NA,CASSLAKGSDQPQHF,TGTGCCAGCAGCTTAGCGAAGGGATCAGATCAGCCCCAGCATTTT
NA,TRBV7-9,TRBJ2-1,NA,CASSHASYEQFF,TGTGCCAGCAGCCACGCCTCCTACGAGCAGTTCTTC
NA,TRBV15,TRBJ2-1,NA,CATSRVPFRGHEQFF,TGTGCCACCAGCAGAGTCCCCTTTCGGGGTCATGAGCAGTTCTTC
NA,TRBV20-1,TRBJ1-2,NA,CSARNQNNYGYTF,TGCAGTGCTAGAAACCAAAACAACTATGGCTACACCTTC
NA,TRBV20-1,TRBJ2-7,NA,CSARDKGGNSYEQYF,TGCAGTGCTAGAGATAAGGGGGGGAATTCCTACGAGCAGTACTTC
few,TRBV6-5,TRBJ1-2,TRBD1,CASSSGGVDGYTF,TGTGCCAGCAGTTCAGGGGGCGTCGATGGCTACACCTTC
NA,TRBV20-1,TRBJ1-1,TRBD1,CSATRPGGMNTEAFF,TGCAGTGCTACGCGACCAGGGGGAATGAACACTGAAGCTTTCTTT
NA,TRBV7-9,TRBJ2-7,TRBD2,CASSLNQRGVDEQYF,TGTGCCAGCAGCTTAAACCAGCGGGGGGTCGACGAGCAGTACTTC
few,TRBV7-3,TRBJ2-1,TRBD2,CASSSGLATEQFF,TGTGCCAGCAGCTCGGGACTAGCGACTGAGCAGTTCTTC
NA,TRBV6-2/TRBV6-3,TRBJ1-2,NA,CAGSPGYGYTF,TGTGCCGGCAGTCCAGGGTATGGCTACACCTTC
NA,TRBV13,TRBJ2-7,TRBD1,CASSTQGAIEQYF,TGTGCCAGCTCAACCCAGGGGGCCATCGAGCAGTACTTC
NA,TRBV7-2,TRBJ1-4,NA,CASSLSRSEKLFF,TGTGCCAGCAGCTTAAGCCGAAGCGAAAAACTGTTTTTT
few,TRBV4-3,TRBJ1-1,NA,CASSHDLLTEAFF,TGCGCCAGCAGCCACGACCTACTCACTGAAGCTTTCTTT
NA,TRBV12-3/TRBV12-4,TRBJ2-2,TRBD1,CASSFWTGYTGELFF,TGTGCCAGCAGTTTCTGGACAGGGTACACCGGGGAGCTGTTTTTT
NA,TRBV4-1,TRBJ2-5,NA,CASSQDAGERTQYF,TGCGCCAGCAGCCAAGATGCAGGGGAAAGGACCCAGTACTTC
NA,TRBV3-1,TRBJ2-7,NA,CASSHEGFYEQYF,TGTGCCAGCAGCCATGAAGGGTTCTACGAGCAGTACTTC
once,TRBV9,TRBJ2-7,NA,CASDRLYNEQYF,TGTGCCAGCGACAGGCTTTACAATGAGCAGTACTTC
few,TRBV9,TRBJ2-5,TRBD2,CASSAYSGTDEQYF,TGTGCCAGCAGCGCATATAGCGGGACCGATGAGCAGTACTTC
NA,TRBV7-9,TRBJ2-7,NA,CASSFRDSINEQYF,TGTGCCAGCAGCTTTCGGGACTCGATCAATGAGCAGTACTTC
NA,TRBV4-1,TRBJ2-5,NA,CASSRASRETQYF,TGCGCCAGCAGCCGCGCCTCTCGGGAGACCCAGTACTTC
NA,TRBV6-2/TRBV6-3,TRBJ2-3,TRBD2,CASSPGISGREADTQYF,TGTGCCAGCAGCCCCGGGATTAGCGGGAGGGAAGCAGATACGCAGTATTTT
NA,TRBV28,TRBJ2-1,NA,CASSFVGANEQFF,TGTGCCAGCAGTTTTGTGGGGGCAAATGAGCAGTTCTTC
NA,TRBV9,TRBJ2-1,TRBD2,CASSVASGSLNEQFF,TGTGCCAGCAGCGTAGCCAGCGGGAGTCTCAATGAGCAGTTCTTC
NA,TRBV10-3,TRBJ1-5,NA,CAISLQGSNQPQHF,TGTGCCATCAGTCTACAGGGTAGCAATCAGCCCCAGCATTTT
NA,TRBV12-3/TRBV12-4,TRBJ2-5,TRBD2,CASSPRLAGLNEQYF,TGTGCCAGCAGTCCCAGACTAGCGGGACTCAATGAGCAGTACTTC
few,TRBV27,TRBJ1-4,NA,CASSQRKNEKLFF,TGTGCCAGCAGCCAGAGGAAAAATGAAAAACTGTTTTTT
NA,TRBV7-3,TRBJ2-1,TRBD1,CASSKTGTGAYNEQFF,TGTGCCAGCAGCAAAACGGGGACAGGGGCCTACAATGAGCAGTTCTTC
NA,TRBV2,TRBJ2-1,NA,CASSDRSGGYNEQFF,TGTGCCAGCAGTGACCGATCCGGGGGTTACAATGAGCAGTTCTTC
NA,TRBV20-1,TRBJ2-7,TRBD2,CSALGRGDEQYF,TGCAGTGCCCTTGGGCGGGGGGACGAGCAGTACTTC
few,TRBV5-1,TRBJ2-3,NA,CASSLNPGAQYF,TGCGCCAGCAGCTTGAACCCCGGGGCGCAGTATTTT
NA,TRBV7-8,TRBJ2-1,TRBD2,CASSLYGTRSDEQFF,TGTGCCAGCAGCTTATACGGGACTAGGAGTGATGAGCAGTTCTTC
once,TRBV18,TRBJ2-2,NA,CASSPFGTGATGELFF,TGTGCCAGCTCACCCTTTGGGACTGGTGCCACCGGGGAGCTGTTTTTT
NA,TRBV12-3/TRBV12-4,TRBJ2-1,NA,CASRPGTPKSEQFF,TGTGCCAGCAGGCCCGGGACTCCCAAGAGTGAGCAGTTCTTC
NA,TRBV14,TRBJ2-3,TRBD1,CASSQGWTGGTDTQYF,TGTGCCAGCAGCCAAGGTTGGACAGGGGGCACAGATACGCAGTATTTT
NA,TRBV4-1,TRBJ2-3,NA,CASRQVKSTDTQYF,TGCGCCAGCAGACAGGTAAAGAGCACAGATACGCAGTATTTT
NA,TRBV27,TRBJ1-2,TRBD1,CASSQDRTQGDYGYTF,TGTGCCAGCAGCCAGGACAGGACCCAGGGTGACTATGGCTACACCTTC
NA,TRBV20-1,TRBJ1-1,NA,CSARVRGSEAFF,TGCAGTGCTAGAGTACGGGGGAGTGAAGCTTTCTTT
NA,TRBV27,TRBJ2-7,NA,CASSLRTRAVEQYF,TGTGCCAGCAGTTTACGGACACGGGCGGTCGAGCAGTACTTC
few,TRBV6-2/TRBV6-3,TRBJ2-1,NA,CASSYWAGSYNEQFF,TGTGCCAGCAGTTACTGGGCGGGCTCCTACAATGAGCAGTTCTTC